Only one count was recorded for the clone carrying this T cell receptor (beta chain). Its antigen is still unknown. The data derive from a study of chemoradiotherapy in HPV16-positive cancers. Points from the study as a whole: During treatment, candidate HPV-specific clones and E7-related motifs expanded in tumor. For HPV16-positive patients, expanding HPV-responsive T cells associated with longer recurrence-free survival. Only a couple of HPV16-positive patients supplied the functional HPV-specificity definition.

Germline loops: CDR1 SGHAT, CDR2 FQNNGV. Trimming cost V 2 bases and J 5 bases; bases outside gene matches: 9. This CDR3 has 17 amino acids. The table came from immunoSEQ multiplex PCR; TCRdb's copy has only in-frame clones and leaves some out. This sample has approximately 17,000 clones, with about three quarters found just once. The J gene is TRBJ2-2, the V gene TRBV11-2, with 9 bases that match TRBD1. The TCR was taken from a human donor with HPV-associated anogenital cancer. The material was tumor tissue, obtained from a patient who underwent chemoradiotherapy. CDR3 coding DNA: TGTGCCAGCAGCTTAAGGAGGGGACAGGGCAAGACCGGGGAGCTGTTTTTT. As protein: CASSLRRGQGKTGELFF. Filled out from reference TRBV11-2 and TRBJ2-2, the complete variable domain reads EAGVAQSPRYKIIEKRQSVAFWCNPISGHATLYWYQQILGQGPKLLIQFQNNGVVDDSQLPKDRFSAERLKGVDSTLKIQPAKLEDSAVYLCASSLRRGQGKTGELFFGEGSRLTVL.